This TCR beta chain stems from a study of regulatory T cells in long-lasting Graves disease. In the study overall: Graves' cases, newly diagnosed, had used antithyroid drugs under 3 months.

Indicated time point: newly diagnosed GD, antithyroid drugs for less than 3 months. TCR sequences were obtained from RNA taken from PBMCs. Building of the TCR beta libraries involved iRepertoire HTBI primers and Arm-PCR of CDR3 regions. TCRdb passed the multiplex PCR reads through MiXCR, listing each CDR3 protein once. The profile shows roughly 610,000 distinct CDR3 sequences, 15% to 20% of them singletons. Regarding the study as a whole: Persistent patients had a count of shared public clonotypes (approximately 2,800) that exceeded that of new patients (approximately 1,000). Owing to a sample size that was small, accuracy may have been reduced.

This clonotype was recorded once. Its antigen is undetermined. This may arise from a read error, as a much more abundant clone is one base away. V lost 1 base to trimming and J lost 4 bases; unmatched junction nucleotides: 11. Germline CDR1 reads LGHDT; CDR2 reads YNNKEL (reference sequence). The CDR3 is 17 amino acids. In addition, the sample was reused for a study of T cells in Graves' hyperthyroidism and ophthalmopathy. That report adds: First-round RT-PCR targeting the TCR CDR3 was performed with the HTBI primer set.

This clonotype was obtained from a man aged 18 to 30 with Graves disease. The rearrangement uses TRBV3-1 and TRBJ2-3; TRBD2 agrees at 7 bases. The specimen was peripheral blood mononuclear cells (PBMCs), collected at new diagnosis, from a patient treated with antithyroid drugs. For the CDR3, the DNA is TGTGCCAGCAGCCAAGTGACTAGCTCCCAACCTCCAGATACGCAGTATTTT. This translates into CASSQVTSSQPPDTQYF.